Shown below are 29 T cell receptor beta chains from a single sample sequenced in a study of cytomegalovirus exposure and HLA in healthy donors. PCR employed 60 Vbeta and 13 Jbeta primers. Repertoires were generated with immunoSEQ multiplex PCR, while TCRdb's copy carries only in-frame clones and drops some. The top ten hold about 1.5% of the sample, which has about 140,000 clones, 82% seen once. Specimen: PBMCs. The receptors stem from a man aged 25-40 years in good health and CMV-seropositive.

The CDR3 DNA reads TGCAGCGCCTTCAACAGAAAAGACAGGAGCTCCTACAATGAGCAGTTCTTC. This gives the protein CSAFNRKDRSSYNEQFF. The chain joins TRBV29-1 to TRBJ2-1, with D perhaps TRBD1 (6 bases). Per the germline V gene, CDR1 is SQVTM and CDR2 is ANQGSEA. The germline V and J ends were trimmed by 7 bases and 0 bases, with 22 bases remaining between them. The CDR3 extends over 17 amino acids.

V and J are TRBV2 and TRBJ1-6; D possibly corresponds to TRBD1 (5 bases). Trimming left V 4 bases short and J 7 bases short, with 11 bases between. This CDR3 spans 14 amino acids. Germline-derived CDR1 and CDR2 are SNHLY and FYNNEI. This chain's CDR3 is CASSAGLLNSPLHF. Written as DNA, the CDR3 is TGTGCCAGCAGTGCGGGACTTCTCAATTCACCCCTCCACTTT. The full variable domain, its missing parts supplied by reference TRBV2 and TRBJ1-6, is EPEVTQTPSHQVTQMGQEVILRCVPISNHLYFYWYRQILGQKVEFLVSFYNNEISEKSEIFDDQFSVERPDGSNFTLKIRSTKLEDSAMYFCASSAGLLNSPLHFGNGTRLTVT.

CDR3 in amino acids: CASRPGHLVYSYSNYGYTF. For the CDR3, the DNA is TGTGCCAGCAGGCCAGGACACCTCGTTTACTCATACTCTAACTATGGCTACACCTTC. The V call is TRBV27, the J call TRBJ1-2; possibly TRBD1 for D (5 bases). Germline CDR1 reads MNHEY; CDR2 reads SMNVEV (reference sequence). CDR3 length: 19 residues. Trimming took off 6 bases at V and 0 bases at J, with 26 bases between the two ends.

The chain uses TRBV19 and TRBJ1-5; D not certain. V was clipped by 9 bases and J by 0 bases, with 18 bases between them. The CDR3 runs 16 residues. Germline CDR1 and CDR2: LNHDA and SQIVND (reference sequence). This chain's CDR3 is CASSISGPYSNQPQHF. CDR3 DNA: TGTGCCAGCTCTATTAGCGGACCGTATAGCAATCAGCCCCAGCATTTT. The full variable domain, with the rest looked up from reference TRBV19 and TRBJ1-5, is DGGITQSPKYLFRKEGQNVTLSCEQNLNHDAMYWYRQDPGQGLRLIYYSQIVNDFQKGDIAEGYSVSREKKESFPLTVTSAQKNPTAFYLCASSISGPYSNQPQHFGDGTRLSIL.

The J gene is TRBJ2-1, the V gene TRBV5-1; possible D gene TRBD2, 6 bases. The CDR3 runs 16 residues. Germline V gene sequence: CDR1 SGHRS, CDR2 YFSETQ. Between the trimmed V and J ends, which lost 4 bases and 5 bases, there was a span of 19 bases. CDR3 loop: CASSPLPGTRNNEQFF. The DNA for the CDR3 is TGCGCCAGCAGCCCCTTACCCGGGACTCGAAACAATGAGCAGTTCTTC.

The CDR3 bases are TGCGCCAGCAGCCCCGGGACAGGATCATTCACCGGGGAGCTGTTTTTT. Protein: CASSPGTGSFTGELFF. The gene calls are TRBV5-1 and TRBJ2-2; 8 bases map to TRBD1. The V segment lost 4 bases and the J segment 4 bases; nucleotides outside the gene matches: 9. Germline CDR1 is SGHRS and CDR2 is YFSETQ. The CDR3 is 16 residues long.

V and J are TRBV2 and TRBJ2-1; 12 bases align to TRBD1. The CDR3 runs to 15 residues. CDR1 is SNHLY and CDR2 is FYNNEI in the germline V gene. V shed 7 bases, J shed 4 bases, and the junction held 5 bases outside the gene matches. The CDR3 here is CASMRDRGQYNEQFF. The CDR3, as DNA: TGTGCCAGCATGAGGGACAGGGGGCAATACAATGAGCAGTTCTTC.

The rearrangement uses TRBV9 and TRBJ2-3; D gene uncertain. Germline CDR1 SGDLS, CDR2 YYNGEE. CDR3 length: 13 amino acids. V lost 4 bases and J 5 bases, leaving 11 bases between the germline ends. Here the CDR3 DNA reads TGTGCCAGCAGCACAATATCGGGAGATACGCAGTATTTT. This encodes CASSTISGDTQYF.

The V call is TRBV28, the J call TRBJ2-3, with 14 positions matching TRBD2. V gave up 6 bases and J gave up 8 bases; unmatched junction bases: 10. CDR1 and CDR2 from the germline V gene are MDHEN and SYDVKM. The CDR3 runs to 16 residues. CDR3 region: CASSLRTSGGMSTQYF. The DNA of the CDR3 is TGTGCCAGCAGCCTTCGGACTAGCGGGGGGATGAGTACGCAGTATTTT.

This clone appeared once. The J gene is TRBJ1-3, the V gene TRBV5-1, with D possibly being TRBD1 (6 bases). Trimming cost V 3 bases and J 4 bases, with 8 bases left between them. There are 13 residues in the CDR3. CDR1 is SGHRS, CDR2 YFSETQ, per germline. The DNA of the CDR3 is TGCGCCAGCAGCTCCGACAGGGGAAACACCATATATTTT. Protein: CASSSDRGNTIYF.

The V and J genes are TRBV2 and TRBJ2-1; weak D call: TRBD2 (6 bases). The V gene's germline CDR1 is SNHLY and CDR2 FYNNEI. V lost 6 bases, J lost 0 bases, and 9 bases lay in between. The CDR3 is made up of 14 amino acids. The DNA of the CDR3 is TGTGCCAGCAGGGGACTTAGCTCCTACAATGAGCAGTTCTTC. Translated, it gives CASRGLSSYNEQFF. The full variable domain, rest sourced from reference TRBV2 and TRBJ2-1, is EPEVTQTPSHQVTQMGQEVILRCVPISNHLYFYWYRQILGQKVEFLVSFYNNEISEKSEIFDDQFSVERPDGSNFTLKIRSTKLEDSAMYFCASRGLSSYNEQFFGPGTRLTVL.

The genes are TRBV11-2 and TRBJ2-3; TRBD2 is a possible D gene (7 bases). Germline loops: CDR1 SGHAT, CDR2 FQNNGV. Deletions cut 5 bases from V and 2 bases from J, with 23 bases between. The length of the CDR3 is 18 residues. Here the CDR3 reads CASSRGGASGYDTDTQYF. The DNA for the CDR3 is TGTGCCAGCAGCCGAGGGGGGGCCAGCGGATACGACACAGATACGCAGTATTTT.

The V gene is TRBV4-1, the J gene TRBJ2-7; tentatively, D is TRBD2 (6 bases). Germline V lookup: CDR1 MGHRA, CDR2 YSYEKL. V was trimmed by 0 bases and J by 3 bases, leaving 12 bases between them. CDR3 size: 15 residues. The CDR3 here is CASSQERDSYYEQYF. The CDR3 coding sequence is TGCGCCAGCAGCCAAGAACGGGACTCCTACTACGAGCAGTACTTC.

J is TRBJ1-1 and V is TRBV5-4; a possible D gene is TRBD1 (5 bases). CDR3 length: 13 amino acids. V lost 8 bases to trimming and J lost 1 base, with 12 bases between them. Germline CDR1 SGHNT, CDR2 YYREEE (reference sequence). The DNA for the CDR3 is TGTGCCAGTAGGGGCTCAGAGAACACTGAAGCTTTCTTT. As protein: CASRGSENTEAFF.

The chain carries TRBV5-4 and TRBJ1-1, with a possible D match to TRBD1 (5 bases). The V end was cut by 3 bases, the J end by 1 base, with 13 bases between. The V gene's germline CDR1 is SGHNT and CDR2 YYREEE (reference sequence). The CDR3 runs to 15 residues. The CDR3 spells CASSSPTQGNTEAFF. In nucleotides, the CDR3 is TGTGCCAGCAGCTCCCCAACCCAGGGGAACACTGAAGCTTTCTTT.

V and J are TRBV2 and TRBJ1-2; D may be TRBD1 (5 bases). The CDR3 consists of 15 residues. CDR1 is SNHLY and CDR2 is FYNNEI in the germline V gene. V shed 0 bases and J shed 8 bases, with 16 bases lying between them. CDR3 nucleotides: TGTGCCAGCAGTGAAGCTTCGGCAGCCGGGGGAGGCTACACCTTC. Protein sequence: CASSEASAAGGGYTF.

The chain is built from TRBV5-1 and TRBJ1-5, with TRBD1 matching over 7 bases. Per germline, CDR1 SGHRS and CDR2 YFSETQ. The CDR3 has 13 residues. J was trimmed by 5 bases and V by 4 bases; bases with no gene match: 3. This chain's CDR3 is CASSADRDQPQHF. CDR3 nucleotides: TGCGCCAGCAGCGCTGACAGGGATCAGCCCCAGCATTTT.

This sequence joins TRBV7-8 and TRBJ2-1, with 11 bases identical to TRBD2. J gave up 9 bases and V 1 base, and 8 bases lay outside the gene matches. This CDR3 contains 16 residues. Germline-derived CDR1 and CDR2 are SGHVS and FQNEAQ. CDR3 amino acids: CASSLEGTSGLSEQFF. The CDR3 nucleotides are TGTGCCAGCAGCTTAGAGGGGACTAGCGGTTTAAGTGAGCAGTTCTTC.

The V gene is TRBV5-1, the J gene TRBJ2-3, with 7 positions matching TRBD2. The CDR3 runs to 13 residues. Losses at the gene ends were 4 bases for V and 6 bases for J; bases not matched to a gene: 5. CDR1 and CDR2 (germline): SGHRS, YFSETQ. The CDR3 is CASSPLGGDTQYF. Here the CDR3 DNA reads TGCGCCAGCAGCCCCCTGGGGGGGGATACGCAGTATTTT.

V and J are TRBV7-2 and TRBJ2-2; D not resolved. Trimming took off 0 bases at V and 6 bases at J, with 8 bases between the two ends. Per the germline V gene, CDR1 is SGHTA and CDR2 is FQGNSA. This CDR3 has 14 residues. CDR3 in amino acids: CASSLAHSSGELFF. For the CDR3, the DNA is TGTGCCAGCAGCTTAGCGCATAGTTCCGGGGAGCTGTTTTTT.

This clone was seen a single time. CDR3 residues: CASSQEVGRRVKDTQYF. The CDR3 DNA reads as TGTGCCAGCAGCCAAGAAGTCGGGAGGAGGGTTAAAGATACGCAGTATTTT. This rearrangement joins TRBV4-2 to TRBJ2-3; 7 bases line up with TRBD2. J lost 5 bases, V lost 0 bases, and 11 bases had no gene match. This CDR3 region has 17 residues. CDR1 is LGHNA and CDR2 is YNFKEQ in the germline V gene.

V gene TRBV7-3 combines with J gene TRBJ2-3; 13 nucleotides align to TRBD2. CDR1 is SGHTA and CDR2 is FQGTGA in the germline V gene. The CDR3 length is 15 residues. The V segment lost 5 bases and the J segment 8 bases; nucleotides outside the gene matches: 7. The CDR3 sequence: CASSPLTSGGTTQYF. The CDR3 coding sequence is TGTGCCAGCAGCCCATTGACTAGCGGGGGGACTACGCAGTATTTT.

V and J are TRBV5-4 and TRBJ2-3; possible D gene TRBD2, 6 bases. Germline V CDR1 and CDR2: SGHNT, YYREEE (reference sequence). V lost 4 bases, J lost 1 base, and 7 bases lay in between. The CDR3 has 13 residues. The CDR3 bases are TGTGCCAGCAGCGGGACTGGCACAGATACGCAGTATTTT. Translating gives CASSGTGTDTQYF. The whole variable domain, remainder taken from reference TRBV5-4 and TRBJ2-3, is ETGVTQSPTHLIKTRGQQVTLRCSSQSGHNTVSWYQQALGQGPQFIFQYYREEENGRGNFPPRFSGLQFPNYSSELNVNALELDDSALYLCASSGTGTDTQYFGPGTRLTVL.

V gene TRBV29-1 combines with J gene TRBJ1-1; D unclear. The germline CDR1 and CDR2 sequences are SQVTM and ANQGSEA. The CDR3 extends over 13 amino acids. The ends were cut back, 2 bases at V and 1 base at J, with 8 bases in the middle. The CDR3 sequence is CSVELWQNTEAFF. The CDR3 coding sequence is TGCAGCGTTGAACTGTGGCAGAACACTGAAGCTTTCTTT.

The genes are TRBV4-2 and TRBJ2-5; 7 bases agree with TRBD1. CDR1 is LGHNA and CDR2 is YNFKEQ in the germline V gene. The CDR3 runs 14 residues. The junction had 5 bases not matched to a gene; V was cut back by 5 bases and J by 2 bases. The CDR3 region is CASSSRDSQETQYF. The CDR3 nucleotides are TGTGCCAGCAGCAGCCGGGACAGTCAAGAGACCCAGTACTTC.

The V call is TRBV5-1, the J call TRBJ1-5, with D uncertain. Germline V gene sequence: CDR1 SGHRS, CDR2 YFSETQ. There are 15 residues in the CDR3. V lost 0 bases to trimming and J lost 4 bases, with 11 bases between them. CDR3 nucleotides: TGCGCCAGCAGCTTGGACAGCGGACGAAATCAGCCCCAGCATTTT. Translation gives CASSLDSGRNQPQHF.

The chain employs TRBV2 and TRBJ2-7, with TRBD1 as a possible D gene (5 bases). The V and J ends lost 3 bases and 6 bases respectively, with 15 bases between them. This CDR3 contains 14 residues. In germline, CDR1 is SNHLY, CDR2 FYNNEI. In DNA, the CDR3 is TGTGCCAGCAGTGATAGCTACGGAAGGGGCGAGCAGTACTTC. Residues: CASSDSYGRGEQYF.

The genes are TRBV28 and TRBJ2-5; TRBD2 matches 10 bases. J was trimmed by 2 bases and V by 10 bases; bases with no gene match: 10. The CDR3 runs to 15 residues. The germline V gene has CDR1 MDHEN and CDR2 SYDVKM. CDR3 loop: CATSSAAGGQETQYF. The CDR3 DNA reads as TGTGCCACCTCCTCGGCAGCGGGGGGGCAAGAGACCCAGTACTTC.

The rearrangement joins TRBV28 to TRBJ2-7, with a possible D match to TRBD2 (6 bases). Trimming shortened V by 4 bases and J by 2 bases, and 15 bases separated the two germline ends. The CDR3 spans 15 residues. Germline CDR1 MDHEN, CDR2 SYDVKM. The CDR3: CASSSLRGWAYEQYF. CDR3 nucleotides: TGTGCCAGCAGTTCCCTCCGGGGGTGGGCCTACGAGCAGTACTTC.